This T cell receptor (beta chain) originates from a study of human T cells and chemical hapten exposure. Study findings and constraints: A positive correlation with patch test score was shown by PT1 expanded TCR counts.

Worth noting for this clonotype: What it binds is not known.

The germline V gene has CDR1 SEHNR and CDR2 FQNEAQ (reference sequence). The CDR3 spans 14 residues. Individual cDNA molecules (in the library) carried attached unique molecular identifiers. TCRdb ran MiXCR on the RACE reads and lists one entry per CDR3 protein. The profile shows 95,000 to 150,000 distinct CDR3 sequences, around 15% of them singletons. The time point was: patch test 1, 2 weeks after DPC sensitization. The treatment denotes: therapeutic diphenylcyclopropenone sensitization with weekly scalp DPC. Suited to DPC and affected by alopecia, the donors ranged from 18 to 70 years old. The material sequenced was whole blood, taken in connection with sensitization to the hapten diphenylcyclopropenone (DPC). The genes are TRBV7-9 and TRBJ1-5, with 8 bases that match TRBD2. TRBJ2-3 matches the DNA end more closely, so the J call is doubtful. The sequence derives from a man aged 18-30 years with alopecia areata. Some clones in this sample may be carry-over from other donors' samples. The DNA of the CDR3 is TGTGCCAGCTCCGAATCGGGGGGGCGTCAGCCCCAGTATTTT. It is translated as CASSESGGRQPQYF.